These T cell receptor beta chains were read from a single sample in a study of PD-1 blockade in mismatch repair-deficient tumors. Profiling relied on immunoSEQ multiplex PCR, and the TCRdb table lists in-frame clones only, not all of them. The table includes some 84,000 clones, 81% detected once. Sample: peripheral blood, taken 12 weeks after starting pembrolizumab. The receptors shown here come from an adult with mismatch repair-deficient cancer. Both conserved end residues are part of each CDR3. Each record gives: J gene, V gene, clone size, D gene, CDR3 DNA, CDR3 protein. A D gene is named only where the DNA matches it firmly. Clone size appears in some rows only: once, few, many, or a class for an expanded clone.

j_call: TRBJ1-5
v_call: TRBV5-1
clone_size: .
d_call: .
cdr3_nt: TGCGCCAGCAGCTTGGATAGCAATCAGCCCCAGCATTTT
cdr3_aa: CASSLDSNQPQHF

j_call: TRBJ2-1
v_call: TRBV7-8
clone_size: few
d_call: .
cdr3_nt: TGTGCCAGCAGCTCAGGCCCCCGATCCTACAATGAGCAGTTCTTC
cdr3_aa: CASSSGPRSYNEQFF

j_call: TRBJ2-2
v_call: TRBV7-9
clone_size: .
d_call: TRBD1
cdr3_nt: TGTGCCAGCAGCGGGACAGGAGCCTCGAACACCGGGGAGCTGTTTTTT
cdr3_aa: CASSGTGASNTGELFF

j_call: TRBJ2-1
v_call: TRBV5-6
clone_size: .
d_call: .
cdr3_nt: TGTGCCAGCAGCTTGGGGGGCGGGGCGAGCTCCTACAATGAGCAGTTCTTC
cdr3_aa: CASSLGGGASSYNEQFF

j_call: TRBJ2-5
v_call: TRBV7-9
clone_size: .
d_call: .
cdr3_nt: TGTGCCAGCAGCCCCCGACTACTGAAAGAGACCCAGTACTTC
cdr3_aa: CASSPRLLKETQYF

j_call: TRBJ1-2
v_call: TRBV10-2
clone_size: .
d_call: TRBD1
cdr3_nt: TGCGCCAGCAGTGAGTGGAGGGGGCCTTCTTTACCCTATGGCTACACCTTC
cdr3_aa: CASSEWRGPSLPYGYTF

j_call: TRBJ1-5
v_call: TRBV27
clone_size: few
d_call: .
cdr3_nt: TGTGCCAGCAGTGTCCTGGGGTCCGACCCTCTCCAGCCCCAGCATTTT
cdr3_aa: CASSVLGSDPLQPQHF

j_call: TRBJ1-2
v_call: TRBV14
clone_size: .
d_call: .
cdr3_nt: TGTGCCAGCAGCGCACGGGGGTATTACTATGGCTACACCTTC
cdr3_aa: CASSARGYYYGYTF

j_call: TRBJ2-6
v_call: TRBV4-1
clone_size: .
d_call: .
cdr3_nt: TGCGCCAGCAGCCAAGAGCGGTTGGGATTTTACAGCTCTGGGGCCAACGTCCTGACTTTC
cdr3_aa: CASSQERLGFYSSGANVLTF

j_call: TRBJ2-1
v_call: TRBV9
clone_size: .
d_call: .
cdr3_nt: TGTGCCAGCAGCGTAAGGCAGTCAGGGGAAAAGGGGAATGAGCAGTTCTTC
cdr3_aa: CASSVRQSGEKGNEQFF

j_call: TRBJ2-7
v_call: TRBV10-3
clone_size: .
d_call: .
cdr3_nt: TGTGCCATCTCTGCAGGGTCCTACGAGCAGTACTTC
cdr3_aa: CAISAGSYEQYF

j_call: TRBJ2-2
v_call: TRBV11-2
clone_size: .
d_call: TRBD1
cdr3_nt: TGTGCCAGCAGCTTATCTGGGACAGGCACCGGGGAGCTGTTTTTT
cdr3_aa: CASSLSGTGTGELFF

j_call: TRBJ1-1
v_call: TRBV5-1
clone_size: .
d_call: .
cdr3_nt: TGCGCCAGCAGCAAGCGGGACGATAGATCTGAAGCTTTCTTT
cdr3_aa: CASSKRDDRSEAFF